Each of the 26 T cell receptor beta chains below was sequenced from the same sample in a study of CD4+ T cells in melanoma. The repertoire was sequenced with immunoSEQ multiplex PCR; TCRdb's copy has only in-frame clones and lacks some. The data hold about 11,000 clones, with 55% to 75% observed a single time. Material for sequencing was cells from a culture (not recorded whether cultured in vitro). The receptor source for this set is a human donor with melanoma.

The chain joins TRBV25-1 to TRBJ2-2; 10 bases are shared with TRBD2. CDR3 size: 16 residues. Germline CDR1 is MGHDK and CDR2 is SYGVNS. The J segment lost 7 bases and the V segment lost 1 base, leaving 6 bases of the junction unmatched. DNA of the CDR3: TGTGCCAGCAGTGAATTCCTAGCGGGGGCAGGCGGGGAGCTGTTTTTT. Encoded protein: CASSEFLAGAGGELFF. The full variable domain, rest sourced from reference TRBV25-1 and TRBJ2-2, is EADIYQTPRYLVIGTGKKITLECSQTMGHDKMYWYQQDPGMELHLIHYSYGVNSTEKGDLSSESTVSRIRTEHFPLTLESARPSHTSQYLCASSEFLAGAGGELFFGEGSRLTVL.

V usage is TRBV5-1 and J usage is TRBJ2-3; the match to TRBD2 covers 9 bases. CDR3 length: 16 residues. The germline gives CDR1 SGHRS, CDR2 YFSETQ. V lost 0 bases to trimming and J lost 11 bases; unmatched junction nucleotides: 13. CDR3 residues: CASSLDGSGGLGWQYF. In DNA form, the CDR3 reads TGCGCCAGCAGCTTGGATGGTAGCGGGGGCCTCGGATGGCAGTATTTT.

This clone was seen only a few times. The chain employs TRBV4-1 and TRBJ1-1, with D hard to call. Trimming stripped 4 bases from V and 10 bases from J, with 13 bases between. The germline V gene encodes CDR1 MGHRA and CDR2 YSYEKL. This CDR3 region has 12 residues. The CDR3: CASSRPGPGAFF. In DNA form, the CDR3 reads TGCGCCAGCAGCCGGCCCGGGCCCGGAGCTTTCTTT.

The gene calls are TRBV15 and TRBJ1-5, with D perhaps matching TRBD1 (5 bases). Germline V gene lookup returns CDR1 LNHNV and CDR2 YYDKDF (reference sequence). CDR3 length: 17 amino acids. Trimming shortened V by 0 bases and J by 4 bases, and 16 bases separated the two germline ends. CDR3 amino acids: CATSRDLAGTKNQPQHF. In DNA form, the CDR3 reads TGTGCCACCAGCAGAGATCTAGCGGGGACTAAAAATCAGCCCCAGCATTTT.

This chain links TRBV9 with TRBJ2-3; a weak D match, TRBD2 (5 bases). Germline CDR1 reads SGDLS; CDR2 reads YYNGEE. V was shortened by 3 bases and J by 9 bases, with 14 bases between the two germline ends. The CDR3 is 13 amino acids. The CDR3 protein is CASSGPPGGTQYF. The CDR3 nucleotides read TGTGCCAGCAGCGGCCCCCCCGGAGGCACGCAGTATTTT.

This clone was seen a few times. The V gene is TRBV2, the J gene TRBJ2-7, with D unresolved. Looked up from germline, CDR1 is SNHLY and CDR2 is FYNNEI. Trimming shortened V by 7 bases and J by 1 base, and 11 bases separated the two germline ends. The CDR3 runs 13 residues. The CDR3 reads CASTIPLSYEQYF. Written as DNA, the CDR3 is TGTGCCAGCACCATCCCGTTATCCTACGAGCAGTACTTC.

The chain carries TRBV5-1 and TRBJ2-3; TRBD2 matches 9 bases. J gave up 1 base and V 0 bases, and 0 bases lay outside the gene matches. CDR3 length: 15 residues. Per germline, CDR1 SGHRS and CDR2 YFSETQ. CDR3 sequence: CASSLGGGGTDTQYF. The CDR3 DNA is TGCGCCAGCAGCTTGGGCGGGGGGGGCACAGATACGCAGTATTTT.

This clone was seen a handful of times. CDR3 sequence: CASSLGTTNTGELFF. The CDR3 region has the DNA TGTGCCAGCAGTCTCGGGACTACGAACACCGGGGAGCTGTTTTTT. The chain has TRBV6-5 and TRBJ2-2; 7 bases map to TRBD2. This CDR3 region has 15 residues. The V gene's germline CDR1 is MNHEY and CDR2 SVGAGI. The V and J ends lost 5 bases and 0 bases, in that order; junction bases with no gene match: 3.

The DNA for the CDR3 is TGTGCCAGCAGCTTCCAGGGTGCGAACTATGGCTACACCTTC. Encoded protein: CASSFQGANYGYTF. The rearrangement uses TRBV5-4 and TRBJ1-2; a possible D gene is TRBD1 (5 bases). The ends were cut back, 2 bases at V and 2 bases at J, with 10 bases in the middle. CDR1 is SGHNT and CDR2 is YYREEE in the germline V gene (reference sequence). CDR3 size: 14 residues.

CDR3 nucleotides: TGTGCCAGCAGCTCCTCCCCTGCGGGGCTAGCATCGAACACCGGGGAGCTGTTTTTT. Its translation: CASSSSPAGLASNTGELFF. The chain couples TRBV11-3 to TRBJ2-2; D is perhaps TRBD2 (6 bases). Between the trimmed V and J ends, which lost 4 bases and 0 bases, there was a span of 21 bases. The germline V gene has CDR1 SGHNT and CDR2 YENEEA. The CDR3 is 19 residues long.

V and J are TRBV18 and TRBJ1-3; 10 bases line up with TRBD1. The CDR3 spans 13 residues. In germline, CDR1 is KGHSH, CDR2 LQKENI. Trimming cost V 8 bases and J 8 bases; bases outside gene matches: 6. In nucleotides, the CDR3 is TGTGCCAGCCGACGGGACAGGGGCGACACCATATATTTT. Its translation is CASRRDRGDTIYF.

The chain joins TRBV7-9 to TRBJ1-5; D gene ambiguous. Trimming pared 5 bases from V and 3 bases from J, leaving 17 bases between. The CDR3 consists of 16 residues. Germline values: CDR1 SEHNR, CDR2 FQNEAQ (reference sequence). The CDR3 DNA reads TGTGCCAGCAGCCTCCCGCGAACAGATTACAATCAGCCCCAGCATTTT. Protein product: CASSLPRTDYNQPQHF. The complete variable domain, with remaining parts taken from reference TRBV7-9 and TRBJ1-5, reads DTGVSQNPRHKITKRGQNVTFRCDPISEHNRLYWYRQTLGQGPEFLTYFQNEAQLEKSRLLSDRFSAERPKGSFSTLEIQRTEQGDSAMYLCASSLPRTDYNQPQHFGDGTRLSIL.

The chain carries TRBV11-2 and TRBJ2-1; no reliable D call. This CDR3 has 14 residues. With 2 bases removed from V and 3 bases from J, the gap between germline ends came to 8 bases. Germline loops: CDR1 SGHAT, CDR2 FQNNGV. The DNA for the CDR3 is TGTGCCAGCAGCTTAATTCGCAGCTACAATGAGCAGTTCTTC. Residues: CASSLIRSYNEQFF.

V is TRBV7-8 and J is TRBJ2-1; D is unresolved. The length of the CDR3 is 13 residues. The V end lost 2 bases, the J end lost 9 bases, and 11 bases lay between the germline ends. Looked up from germline, CDR1 is SGHVS and CDR2 is FQNEAQ. The CDR3 spells CASSLPPGSEQFF. DNA for the CDR3: TGTGCCAGCAGCTTACCCCCCGGTAGTGAGCAGTTCTTC.

The genes are TRBV4-1 and TRBJ1-2; D unclear. V was clipped by 0 bases and J by 9 bases, with 11 bases between them. The CDR3 runs 13 residues. CDR1 and CDR2 (germline): MGHRA, YSYEKL. CDR3 DNA sequence: TGCGCCAGCAGCCAAGATAGAGGACGAAGCTACACCTTC. Translating gives CASSQDRGRSYTF.

The rearrangement uses TRBV15 and TRBJ2-3; 9 bases line up with TRBD2. This CDR3 has 17 amino acids. The J segment lost 0 bases and the V segment lost 5 bases, leaving 9 bases of the junction unmatched. Germline V gene sequence: CDR1 LNHNV, CDR2 YYDKDF (reference sequence). The CDR3 spells CATSGRAGGTSTDTQYF. CDR3 in DNA: TGTGCCACCAGCGGACGGGCGGGGGGGACCAGCACAGATACGCAGTATTTT.

The rearrangement uses TRBV5-6 and TRBJ2-7; TRBD1 might be the D (6 bases). Trimming left V 3 bases short and J 3 bases short, with 16 bases between. CDR1 and CDR2 from the germline V gene are SGHDT and YYEEEE. This CDR3 contains 15 residues. The CDR3 here is CASSYYTGQHYEQYF. CDR3 DNA sequence: TGTGCCAGCAGCTACTACACGGGACAACACTACGAGCAGTACTTC.

This clone is classed as medium-sized. The CDR3 loop is CASSSGEGQPQHF. CDR3 DNA: TGCGCCAGCAGCTCAGGAGAGGGGCAGCCCCAGCATTTT. V gene TRBV10-2 combines with J gene TRBJ1-5, with D tentatively TRBD1 (5 bases). This CDR3 comprises 13 residues. The germline V gene encodes CDR1 WSHSY and CDR2 SAAADI. Trimming removed 6 bases from V and 7 bases from J, with 13 bases in between.

This chain joins TRBV5-1 and TRBJ2-3; TRBD2 agrees at 8 bases. The CDR3 totals 14 residues. The germline V gene encodes CDR1 SGHRS and CDR2 YFSETQ. V lost 4 bases, J lost 2 bases, and 3 bases stayed unmatched. The CDR3 nucleotides are TGCGCCAGCAGCCTACTAGCGGTCACAGATACGCAGTATTTT. Its protein is CASSLLAVTDTQYF.

In its sample, this clone ranks as medium-sized (0.01 to 0.1%). The chain is built from TRBV7-9 and TRBJ2-7; weak D call: TRBD2 (6 bases). The germline V and J ends were trimmed by 1 base and 6 bases, with 13 bases remaining between them. This CDR3 has 14 amino acids. CDR1 is SEHNR and CDR2 is FQNEAQ in the germline V gene (reference sequence). CDR3 nucleotides: TGTGCCAGCAGCTTAGTTGGAGGGTATCCCGAGCAGTACTTC. Its translation is CASSLVGGYPEQYF. Full variable domain (outside the CDR3, taken from reference TRBV7-9 and TRBJ2-7): DTGVSQNPRHKITKRGQNVTFRCDPISEHNRLYWYRQTLGQGPEFLTYFQNEAQLEKSRLLSDRFSAERPKGSFSTLEIQRTEQGDSAMYLCASSLVGGYPEQYFGPGTRLTVT.

The chain carries TRBV6-5 and TRBJ1-6; D is perhaps TRBD1 (5 bases). This CDR3 is 14 amino acids long. Trimming took off 4 bases at V and 10 bases at J, with 14 bases between the two ends. Germline CDR1 and CDR2: MNHEY and SVGAGI. CDR3 region: CASSFAGIESPLHF. The CDR3 DNA is TGTGCCAGCAGTTTCGCAGGGATAGAGTCACCCCTCCACTTT.

In its sample, this clone was seen once. CDR3 region: CATQRGASGDGETQYF. As DNA, the CDR3 is TGTGCCACCCAGCGGGGGGCGAGCGGGGATGGAGAGACCCAGTACTTC. The V gene is TRBV11-2, the J gene TRBJ2-5, with 9 positions matching TRBD2. V lost 10 bases to trimming and J lost 4 bases; unmatched junction nucleotides: 16. The germline gives CDR1 SGHAT, CDR2 FQNNGV. The CDR3 contains 16 residues.

CDR3 sequence (DNA): TGTGCCAGCTCAGCCTCCAGGGGGTACACTGAAGCTTTCTTT. This codes for CASSASRGYTEAFF. The chain couples TRBV18 to TRBJ1-1, with TRBD1 identical over 7 bases. Germline values: CDR1 KGHSH, CDR2 LQKENI. The CDR3 extends over 14 amino acids. V lost 5 bases, J lost 3 bases, and 6 bases stayed unmatched.

The chain carries TRBV6-1 and TRBJ1-2, with D maybe TRBD1 (5 bases). With 6 bases removed from V and 8 bases from J, the gap between germline ends came to 19 bases. CDR1 and CDR2 from the germline V gene are MNHNS and SASEGT. The CDR3 is 14 amino acids. This chain's CDR3 is CASSRGALVLGYTF. CDR3 in DNA: TGTGCCAGCAGCCGAGGGGCGCTTGTTTTGGGCTACACCTTC.

The chain combines TRBV27 with TRBJ2-7; 11 nucleotides match TRBD2. In germline, CDR1 is MNHEY, CDR2 SMNVEV (reference sequence). Trimming took 6 bases from V and 3 from J; bases not matched to a gene: 7. The CDR3 has 15 residues. The DNA of the CDR3 is TGTGCCAGCAGCTCTCTAGCGGGGGGAGACTACGAGCAGTACTTC. Translated: CASSSLAGGDYEQYF.

The chain recombines TRBV4-1 with TRBJ2-1, with 8 nucleotides matching TRBD2. Per the germline V gene, CDR1 is MGHRA and CDR2 is YSYEKL. The CDR3 consists of 17 residues. With V trimmed by 1 base and J by 4 bases, 9 bases remained unmatched. The chain's CDR3 is CASSQGPLGGAYNEQFF. CDR3 nucleotides: TGCGCCAGCAGCCAAGGACCTCTCGGGGGGGCGTACAATGAGCAGTTCTTC.